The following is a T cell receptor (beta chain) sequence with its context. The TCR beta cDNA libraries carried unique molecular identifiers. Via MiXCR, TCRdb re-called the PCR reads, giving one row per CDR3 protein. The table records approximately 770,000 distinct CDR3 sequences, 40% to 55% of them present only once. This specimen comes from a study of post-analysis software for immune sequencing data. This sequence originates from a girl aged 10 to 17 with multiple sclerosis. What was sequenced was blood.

CDR3 nucleotide sequence: TGCGCCAGCAGCCAAACTCTAGCGGGAGGATACCAGGGTGAGCAGTTCTTC. This sequence encodes CASSQTLAGGYQGEQFF. The J gene is TRBJ2-1, the V gene TRBV4-3; 11 bases are shared with TRBD2. Germline trimming cut 2 bases from V and 9 bases from J; bases unmatched to any gene: 12. The CDR3 loop spans 17 amino acids. The germline CDR1 and CDR2 sequences are LGHNA and YSLEER.